This T cell receptor (beta chain) was retrieved from a study of CD8+CD57+ T cells in acquired aplastic anemia. In patients chosen for sequencing, flow cytometry had shown CD8+CD57+ cell expansion. Therapy had not been given to patients before blood sampling. This CDR3 is 16 amino acids long. The ends lost 0 bases at V and 4 bases at J; junction bases unmatched: 7. From germline, CDR1 is KGHSH and CDR2 LQKENI. The TCR beta profiling, which covered VDJ combination and CDR3 sequence, was carried out using genomic DNA as the template. TCRdb re-called the reads through MiXCR, storing one row per CDR3 protein. The sample lists about 470,000 distinct CDR3 sequences, roughly 34% occurring once. Study findings and constraints: About 27 shared CD8+ CDR3s appeared highly expressed within patients' immunodominant clones. With respect to CD8+ Simpson's diversity, patients and controls did not differ significantly.

This clonotype was recorded a few times. As yet, its antigen is unknown. The sequence was obtained from a human donor with aplastic anemia. Sequencing was done on a sample of sorted CD4+, CD8+, or CD8+CD57+ T cells (not recorded which) from PBMCs. This chain connects TRBV18 to TRBJ1-2; 8 bases agree with TRBD1. Here the CDR3 reads CASSPPLADRGYGYTF. The CDR3 DNA reads TGTGCCAGCTCACCACCTTTAGCAGACAGGGGCTATGGCTACACCTTC.